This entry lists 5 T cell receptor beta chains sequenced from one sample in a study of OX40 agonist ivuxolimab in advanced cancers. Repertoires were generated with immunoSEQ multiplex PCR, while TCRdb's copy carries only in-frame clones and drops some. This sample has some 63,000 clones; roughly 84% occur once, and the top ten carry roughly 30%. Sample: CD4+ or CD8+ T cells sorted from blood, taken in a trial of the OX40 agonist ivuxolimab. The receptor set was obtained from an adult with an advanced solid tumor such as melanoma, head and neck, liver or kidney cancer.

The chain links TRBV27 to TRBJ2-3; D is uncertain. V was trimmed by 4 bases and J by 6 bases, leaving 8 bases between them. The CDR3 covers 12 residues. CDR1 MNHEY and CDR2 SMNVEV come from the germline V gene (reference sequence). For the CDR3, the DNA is TGTGCCAGCAGTTCCGGTTTTGATACGCAGTATTTT. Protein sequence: CASSSGFDTQYF.

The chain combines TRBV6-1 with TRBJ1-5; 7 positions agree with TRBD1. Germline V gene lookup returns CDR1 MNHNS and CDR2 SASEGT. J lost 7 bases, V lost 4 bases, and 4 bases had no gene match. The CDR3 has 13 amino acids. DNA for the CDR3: TGTGCCAGCAGTGGGACAGGTTCACAGCCCCAGCATTTT. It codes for CASSGTGSQPQHF.

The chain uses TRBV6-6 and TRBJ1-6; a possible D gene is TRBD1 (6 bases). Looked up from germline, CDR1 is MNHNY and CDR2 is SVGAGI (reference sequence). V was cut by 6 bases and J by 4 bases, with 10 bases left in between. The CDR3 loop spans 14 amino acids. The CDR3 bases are TGTGCCAGCAGACAAGGACAGTATAATTCACCCCTCCACTTT. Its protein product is CASRQGQYNSPLHF.

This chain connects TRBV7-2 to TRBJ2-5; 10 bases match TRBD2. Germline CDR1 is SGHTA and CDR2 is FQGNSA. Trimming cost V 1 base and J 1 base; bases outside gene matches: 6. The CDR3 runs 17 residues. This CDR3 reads CASSLGDSGGPQETQYF. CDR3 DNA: TGTGCCAGCAGCTTAGGAGATAGCGGGGGGCCCCAAGAGACCCAGTACTTC. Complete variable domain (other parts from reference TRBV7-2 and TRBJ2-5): GAGVSQSPSNKVTEKGKDVELRCDPISGHTALYWYRQSLGQGLEFLIYFQGNSAPDKSGLPSDRFSAERTGGSVSTLTIQRTQQEDSAVYLCASSLGDSGGPQETQYFGPGTRLLVL.

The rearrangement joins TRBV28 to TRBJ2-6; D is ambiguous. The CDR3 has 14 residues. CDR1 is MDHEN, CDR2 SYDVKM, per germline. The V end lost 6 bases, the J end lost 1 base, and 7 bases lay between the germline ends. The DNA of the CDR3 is TGTGCCAGCAGACCTCCTTCTGGGGCCAACGTCCTGACTTTC. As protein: CASRPPSGANVLTF.